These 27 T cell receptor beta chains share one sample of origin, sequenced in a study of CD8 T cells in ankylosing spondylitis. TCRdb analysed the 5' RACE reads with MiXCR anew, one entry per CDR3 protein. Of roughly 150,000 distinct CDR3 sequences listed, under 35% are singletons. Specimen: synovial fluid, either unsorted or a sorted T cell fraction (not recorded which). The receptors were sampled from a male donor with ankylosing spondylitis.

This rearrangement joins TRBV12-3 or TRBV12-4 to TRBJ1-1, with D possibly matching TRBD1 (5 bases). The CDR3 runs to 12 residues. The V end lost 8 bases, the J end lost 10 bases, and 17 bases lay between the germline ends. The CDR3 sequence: CASRIRGKGAFF. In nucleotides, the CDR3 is TGTGCCAGCCGTATCCGGGGGAAGGGAGCTTTCTTT.

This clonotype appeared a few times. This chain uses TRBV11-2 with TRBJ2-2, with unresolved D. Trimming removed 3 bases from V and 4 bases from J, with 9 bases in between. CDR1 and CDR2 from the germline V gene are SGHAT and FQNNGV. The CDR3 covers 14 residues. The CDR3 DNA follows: TGTGCCAGCAGCTTGAAATGGGGCACCGGGGAGCTGTTTTTT. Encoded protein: CASSLKWGTGELFF.

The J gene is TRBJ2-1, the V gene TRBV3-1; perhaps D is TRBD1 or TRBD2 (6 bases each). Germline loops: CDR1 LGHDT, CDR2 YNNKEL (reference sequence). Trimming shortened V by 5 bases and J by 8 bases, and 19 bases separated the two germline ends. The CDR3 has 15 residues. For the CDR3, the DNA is TGTGCCAGCAGCGGGGGACACCGAGGGGAGGATGAGCAGTTCTTC. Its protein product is CASSGGHRGEDEQFF.

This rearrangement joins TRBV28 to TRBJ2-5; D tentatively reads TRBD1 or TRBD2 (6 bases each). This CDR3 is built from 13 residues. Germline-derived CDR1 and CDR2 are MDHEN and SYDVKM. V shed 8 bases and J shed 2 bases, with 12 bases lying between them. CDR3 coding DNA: TGTGCCAGCGGGGGGCTATCACAAGAGACCCAGTACTTC. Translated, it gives CASGGLSQETQYF.

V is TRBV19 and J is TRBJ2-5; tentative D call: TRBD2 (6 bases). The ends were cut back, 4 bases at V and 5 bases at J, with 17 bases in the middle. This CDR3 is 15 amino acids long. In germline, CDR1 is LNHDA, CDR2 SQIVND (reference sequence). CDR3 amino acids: CASSTPGLRPETQYF. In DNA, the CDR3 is TGTGCCAGTAGTACTCCGGGACTCCGGCCGGAGACCCAGTACTTC.

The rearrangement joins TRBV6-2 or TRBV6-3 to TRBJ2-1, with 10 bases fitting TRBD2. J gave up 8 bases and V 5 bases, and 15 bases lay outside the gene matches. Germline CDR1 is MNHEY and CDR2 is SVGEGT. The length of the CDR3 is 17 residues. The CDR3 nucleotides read TGTGCCAGCAGTCCACGCCGGTCTAGCGGGAGTAAGGATGAGCAGTTCTTC. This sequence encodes CASSPRRSSGSKDEQFF.

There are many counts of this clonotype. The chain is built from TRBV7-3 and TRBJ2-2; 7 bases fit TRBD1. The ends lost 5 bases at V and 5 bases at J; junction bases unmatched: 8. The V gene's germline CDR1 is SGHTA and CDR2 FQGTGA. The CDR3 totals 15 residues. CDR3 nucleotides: TGTGCCAGCAGCCCACCGGGACAGACTACCGGGGAGCTGTTTTTT. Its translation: CASSPPGQTTGELFF. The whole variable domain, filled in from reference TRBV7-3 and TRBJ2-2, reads GAGVSQTPSNKVTEKGKYVELRCDPISGHTALYWYRQSLGQGPEFLIYFQGTGAADDSGLPNDRFFAVRPEGSVSTLKIQRTERGDSAVYLCASSPPGQTTGELFFGEGSRLTVL.

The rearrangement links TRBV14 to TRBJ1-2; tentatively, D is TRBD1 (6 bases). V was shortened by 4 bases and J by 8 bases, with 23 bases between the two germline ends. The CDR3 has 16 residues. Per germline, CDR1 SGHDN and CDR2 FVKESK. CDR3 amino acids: CASSPGGTGFVQGYTF. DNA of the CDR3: TGTGCCAGCAGCCCCGGAGGCACAGGGTTCGTCCAGGGCTACACCTTC.

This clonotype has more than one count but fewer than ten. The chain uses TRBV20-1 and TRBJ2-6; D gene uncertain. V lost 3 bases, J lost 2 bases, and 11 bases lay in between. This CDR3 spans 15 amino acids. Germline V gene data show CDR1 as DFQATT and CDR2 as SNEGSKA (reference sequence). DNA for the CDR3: TGCAGTGCTAGTCTTGCTGCTGCTGGGGCCAACGTCCTGACTTTC. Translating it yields CSASLAAAGANVLTF.

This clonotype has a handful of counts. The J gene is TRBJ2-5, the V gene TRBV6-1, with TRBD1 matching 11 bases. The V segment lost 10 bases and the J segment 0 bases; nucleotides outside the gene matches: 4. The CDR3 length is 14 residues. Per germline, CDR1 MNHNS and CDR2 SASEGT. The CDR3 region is CATSDRGHQETQYF. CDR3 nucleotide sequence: TGTGCCACCTCGGACAGGGGGCACCAAGAGACCCAGTACTTC.

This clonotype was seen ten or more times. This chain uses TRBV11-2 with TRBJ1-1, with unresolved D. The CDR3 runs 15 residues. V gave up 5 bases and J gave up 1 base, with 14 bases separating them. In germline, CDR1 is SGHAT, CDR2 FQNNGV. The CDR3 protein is CASSLTRTGNTEAFF. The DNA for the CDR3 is TGTGCCAGCAGCCTCACCCGGACTGGGAACACTGAAGCTTTCTTT.

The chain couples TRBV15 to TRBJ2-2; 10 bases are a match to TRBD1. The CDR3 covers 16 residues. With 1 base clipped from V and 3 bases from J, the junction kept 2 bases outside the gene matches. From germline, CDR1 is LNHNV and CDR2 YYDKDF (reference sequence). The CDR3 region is CATSRGDRGHTGELFF. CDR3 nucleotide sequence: TGTGCCACCAGCAGAGGGGACAGGGGCCACACCGGGGAGCTGTTTTTT.

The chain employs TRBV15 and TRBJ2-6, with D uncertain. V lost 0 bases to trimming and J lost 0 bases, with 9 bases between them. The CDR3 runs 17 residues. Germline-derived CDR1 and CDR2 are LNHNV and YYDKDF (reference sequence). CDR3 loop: CATSRDFGYSGANVLTF. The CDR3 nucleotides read TGTGCCACCAGCAGAGATTTTGGTTACTCTGGGGCCAACGTCCTGACTTTC. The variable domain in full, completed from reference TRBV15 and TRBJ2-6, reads DAMVIQNPRYQVTQFGKPVTLSCSQTLNHNVMYWYQQKSSQAPKLLFHYYDKDFNNEADTPDNFQSRRPNTSFCFLDIRSPGLGDTAMYLCATSRDFGYSGANVLTFGAGSRLTVL.

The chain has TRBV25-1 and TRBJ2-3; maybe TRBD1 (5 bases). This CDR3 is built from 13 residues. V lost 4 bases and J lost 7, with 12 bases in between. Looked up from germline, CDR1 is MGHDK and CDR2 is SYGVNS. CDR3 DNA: TGTGCCAGCAGTGCCCGCGACAGAAATACGCAGTATTTT. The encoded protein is CASSARDRNTQYF. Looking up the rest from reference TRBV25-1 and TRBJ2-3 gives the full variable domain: EADIYQTPRYLVIGTGKKITLECSQTMGHDKMYWYQQDPGMELHLIHYSYGVNSTEKGDLSSESTVSRIRTEHFPLTLESARPSHTSQYLCASSARDRNTQYFGPGTRLTVL.

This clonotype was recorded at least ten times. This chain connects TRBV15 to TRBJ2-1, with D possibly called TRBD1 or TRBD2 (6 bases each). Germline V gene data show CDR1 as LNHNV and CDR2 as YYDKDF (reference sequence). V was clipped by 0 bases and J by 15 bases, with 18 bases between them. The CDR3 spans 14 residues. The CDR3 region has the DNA TGTGCCACCAGCAGAGATTTAGGGGGGTTCGAGAGGTTCTTC. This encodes CATSRDLGGFERFF. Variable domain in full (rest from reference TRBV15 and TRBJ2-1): DAMVIQNPRYQVTQFGKPVTLSCSQTLNHNVMYWYQQKSSQAPKLLFHYYDKDFNNEADTPDNFQSRRPNTSFCFLDIRSPGLGDTAMYLCATSRDLGGFERFFGPGTRLTVL.

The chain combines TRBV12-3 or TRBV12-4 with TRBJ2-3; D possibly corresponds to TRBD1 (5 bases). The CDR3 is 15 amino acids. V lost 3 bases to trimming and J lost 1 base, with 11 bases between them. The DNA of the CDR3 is TGTGCCAGCAGTTTGGGGCAGGGCCGCACAGATACGCAGTATTTT. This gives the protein CASSLGQGRTDTQYF.

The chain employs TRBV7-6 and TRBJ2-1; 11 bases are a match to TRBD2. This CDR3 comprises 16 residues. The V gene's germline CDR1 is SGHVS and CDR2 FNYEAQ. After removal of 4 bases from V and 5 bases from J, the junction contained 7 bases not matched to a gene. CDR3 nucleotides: TGTGCCAGCAGCTATCTCCTAGCGGGGGGACACAATGAGCAGTTCTTC. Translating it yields CASSYLLAGGHNEQFF. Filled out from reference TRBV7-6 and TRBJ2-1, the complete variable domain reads GAGVSQSPRYKVTKRGQDVALRCDPISGHVSLYWYRQALGQGPEFLTYFNYEAQQDKSGLPNDRFSAERPEGSISTLTIQRTEQRDSAMYRCASSYLLAGGHNEQFFGPGTRLTVL.

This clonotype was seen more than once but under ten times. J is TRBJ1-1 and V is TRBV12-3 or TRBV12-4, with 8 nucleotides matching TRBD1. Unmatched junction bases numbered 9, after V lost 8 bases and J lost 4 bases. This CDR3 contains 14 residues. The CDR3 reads CASQVDRGGTEAFF. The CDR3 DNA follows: TGTGCCAGCCAAGTCGACAGGGGTGGCACTGAAGCTTTCTTT.

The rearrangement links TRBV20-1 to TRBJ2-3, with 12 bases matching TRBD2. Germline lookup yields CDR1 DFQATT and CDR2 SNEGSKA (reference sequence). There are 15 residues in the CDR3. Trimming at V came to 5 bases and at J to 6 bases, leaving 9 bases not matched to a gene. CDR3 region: CSAGRTSGTGDTQYF. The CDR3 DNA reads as TGCAGTGCTGGAAGGACTAGCGGGACAGGTGATACGCAGTATTTT.

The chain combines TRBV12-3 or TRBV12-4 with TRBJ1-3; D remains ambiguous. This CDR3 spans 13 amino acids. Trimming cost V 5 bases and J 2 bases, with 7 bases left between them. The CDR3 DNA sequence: TGTGCCAGCAGTGAGGTCGCTGGAAACACCATATATTTT. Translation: CASSEVAGNTIYF.

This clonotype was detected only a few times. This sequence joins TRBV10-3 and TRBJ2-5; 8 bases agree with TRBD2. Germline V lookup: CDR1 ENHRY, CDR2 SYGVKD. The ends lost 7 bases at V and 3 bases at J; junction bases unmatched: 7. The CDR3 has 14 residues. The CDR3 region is CAIIEGTRKETQYF. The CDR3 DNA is TGTGCCATCATCGAGGGGACTAGAAAAGAGACCCAGTACTTC.

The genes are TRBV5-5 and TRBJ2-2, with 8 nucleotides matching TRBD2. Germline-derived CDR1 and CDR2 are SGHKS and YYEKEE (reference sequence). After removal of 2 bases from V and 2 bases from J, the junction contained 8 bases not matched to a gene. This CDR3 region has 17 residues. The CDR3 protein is CASSFGWVAGNTGELFF. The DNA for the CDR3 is TGTGCCAGCAGCTTTGGATGGGTAGCGGGAAACACCGGGGAGCTGTTTTTT.

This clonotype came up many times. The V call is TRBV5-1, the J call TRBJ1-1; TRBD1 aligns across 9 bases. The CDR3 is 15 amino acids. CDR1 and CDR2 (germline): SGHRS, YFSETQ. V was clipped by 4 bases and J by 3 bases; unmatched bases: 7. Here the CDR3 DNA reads TGCGCCAGCAGCAACCCGGACAGGGGTCACACTGAAGCTTTCTTT. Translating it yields CASSNPDRGHTEAFF.

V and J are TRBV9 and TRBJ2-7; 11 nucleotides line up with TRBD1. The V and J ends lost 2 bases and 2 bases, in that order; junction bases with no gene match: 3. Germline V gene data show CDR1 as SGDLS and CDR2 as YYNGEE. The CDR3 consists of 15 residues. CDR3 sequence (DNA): TGTGCCAGCAGCGTCGCGGGACAGGGGGCCTACGAGCAGTACTTC. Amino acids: CASSVAGQGAYEQYF. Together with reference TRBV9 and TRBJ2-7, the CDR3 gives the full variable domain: DSGVTQTPKHLITATGQRVTLRCSPRSGDLSVYWYQQSLDQGLQFLIQYYNGEERAKGNILERFSAQQFPDLHSELNLSSLELGDSALYFCASSVAGQGAYEQYFGPGTRLTVT.

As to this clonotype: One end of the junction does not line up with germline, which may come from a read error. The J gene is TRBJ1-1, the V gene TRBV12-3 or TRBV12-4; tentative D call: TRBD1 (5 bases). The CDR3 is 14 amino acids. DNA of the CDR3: TGTGCCAGCAGTTCTCGCTCGCAGGGCGCTGAAACTTTCTTT. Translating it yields CASSSRSQGAETFF.

The CDR3 sequence: CASSPYRDRGLRETQYF. The CDR3 DNA follows: TGTGCCAGCAGTCCGTACCGGGACAGGGGTTTGCGGGAGACCCAGTACTTC. This rearrangement joins TRBV27 to TRBJ2-5, with 10 bases matching TRBD1. The CDR3 consists of 17 residues. V shed 5 bases, J shed 5 bases, and the junction held 14 bases outside the gene matches. From germline, CDR1 is MNHEY and CDR2 SMNVEV (reference sequence).

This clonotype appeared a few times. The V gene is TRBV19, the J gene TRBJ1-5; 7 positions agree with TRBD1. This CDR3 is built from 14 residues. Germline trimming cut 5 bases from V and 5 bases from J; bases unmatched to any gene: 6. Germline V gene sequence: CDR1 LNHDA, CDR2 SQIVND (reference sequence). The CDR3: CASSYRQGDQPQHF. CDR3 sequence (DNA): TGTGCCAGTAGTTATAGACAGGGAGATCAGCCCCAGCATTTT. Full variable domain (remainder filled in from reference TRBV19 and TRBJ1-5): DGGITQSPKYLFRKEGQNVTLSCEQNLNHDAMYWYRQDPGQGLRLIYYSQIVNDFQKGDIAEGYSVSREKKESFPLTVTSAQKNPTAFYLCASSYRQGDQPQHFGDGTRLSIL.